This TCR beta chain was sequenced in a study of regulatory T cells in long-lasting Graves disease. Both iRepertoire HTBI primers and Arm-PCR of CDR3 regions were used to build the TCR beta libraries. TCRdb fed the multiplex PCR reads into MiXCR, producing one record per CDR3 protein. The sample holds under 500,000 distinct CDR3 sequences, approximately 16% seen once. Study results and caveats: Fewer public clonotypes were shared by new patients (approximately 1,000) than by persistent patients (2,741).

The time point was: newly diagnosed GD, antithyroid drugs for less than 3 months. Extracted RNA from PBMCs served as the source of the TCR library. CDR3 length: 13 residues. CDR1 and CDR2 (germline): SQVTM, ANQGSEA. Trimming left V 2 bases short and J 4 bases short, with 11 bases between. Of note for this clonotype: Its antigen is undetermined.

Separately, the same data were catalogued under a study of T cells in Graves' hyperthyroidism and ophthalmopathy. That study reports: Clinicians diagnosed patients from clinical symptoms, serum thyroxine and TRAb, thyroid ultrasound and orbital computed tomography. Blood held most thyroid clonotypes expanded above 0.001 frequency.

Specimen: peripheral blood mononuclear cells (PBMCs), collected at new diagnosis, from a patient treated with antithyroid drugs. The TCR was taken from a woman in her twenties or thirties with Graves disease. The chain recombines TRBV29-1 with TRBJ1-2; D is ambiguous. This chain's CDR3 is CSVEKGTIYGYTF. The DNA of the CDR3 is TGCAGCGTTGAAAAAGGAACCATCTATGGCTACACCTTC.